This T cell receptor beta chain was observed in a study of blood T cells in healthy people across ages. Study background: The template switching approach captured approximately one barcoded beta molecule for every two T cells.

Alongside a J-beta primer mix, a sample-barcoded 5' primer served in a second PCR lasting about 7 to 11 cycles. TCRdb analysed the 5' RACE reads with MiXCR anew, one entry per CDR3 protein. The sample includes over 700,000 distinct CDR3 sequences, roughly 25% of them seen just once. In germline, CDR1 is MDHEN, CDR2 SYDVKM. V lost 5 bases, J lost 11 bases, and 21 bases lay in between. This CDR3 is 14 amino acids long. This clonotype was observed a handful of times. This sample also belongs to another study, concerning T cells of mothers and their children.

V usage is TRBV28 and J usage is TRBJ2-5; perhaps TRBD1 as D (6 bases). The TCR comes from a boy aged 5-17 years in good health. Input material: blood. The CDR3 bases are TGTGCCAGCAGTCGTCGGGACACTTATTTCCAGCAGTACTTC. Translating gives CASSRRDTYFQQYF.